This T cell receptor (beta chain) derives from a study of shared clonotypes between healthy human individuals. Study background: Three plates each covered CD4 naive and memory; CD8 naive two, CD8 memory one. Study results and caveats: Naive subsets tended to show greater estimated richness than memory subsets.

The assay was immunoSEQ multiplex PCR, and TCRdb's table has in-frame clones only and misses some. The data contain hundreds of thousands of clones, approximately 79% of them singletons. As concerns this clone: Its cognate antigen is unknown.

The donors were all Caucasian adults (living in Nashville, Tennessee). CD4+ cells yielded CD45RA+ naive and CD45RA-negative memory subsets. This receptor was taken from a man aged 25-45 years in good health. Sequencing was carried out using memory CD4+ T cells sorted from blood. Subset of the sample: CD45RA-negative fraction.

CDR3: CASSQDLTDTYEQYF. CDR3 nucleotide sequence: TGCGCCAGCAGCCAAGATCTTACAGACACCTACGAGCAGTACTTC. V is TRBV4-3 and J is TRBJ2-7; no firm D call. Germline V CDR1 and CDR2: LGHNA, YSLEER. V was cut by 0 bases and J by 2 bases, with 11 bases left in between. This CDR3 is built from 15 residues.